The clone carrying this T cell receptor beta chain has a handful of counts. As originally analysed: Amplification of reference gene primers was used by the study to estimate nucleated cell counts. Sequencing was performed with immunoSEQ multiplex PCR; in TCRdb, only in-frame clones are kept and a portion is missing. V, J and clone size are those of that table, while D and trimming were read from the DNA. The table has about 200,000 clones, approximately 78% seen once. The data stem from a study of blood T cell repertoires in COVID-19. Overall study context: The study drew acute and convalescent COVID-19 samples from the United States, Italy and Spain. In each case, the material was cDNA or gDNA derived from T cells, B-cell-depleted T cells, or PBMCs.

In Seattle, patients joined the study during active infection and were tracked longitudinally. The source material was peripheral blood. The receptor comes from a woman older than 75 with COVID-19, enrolled during active disease.

CDR3 bases: TGCGCCAGCAGCTTCTATCAGGACACTGAAGCTTTCTTT. This encodes CASSFYQDTEAFF. The V gene is TRBV5-1, the J gene TRBJ1-1; D not resolved. This CDR3 has 13 amino acids. V was clipped by 2 bases and J by 3 bases, with 8 bases between them. The germline gives CDR1 SGHRS, CDR2 YFSETQ.